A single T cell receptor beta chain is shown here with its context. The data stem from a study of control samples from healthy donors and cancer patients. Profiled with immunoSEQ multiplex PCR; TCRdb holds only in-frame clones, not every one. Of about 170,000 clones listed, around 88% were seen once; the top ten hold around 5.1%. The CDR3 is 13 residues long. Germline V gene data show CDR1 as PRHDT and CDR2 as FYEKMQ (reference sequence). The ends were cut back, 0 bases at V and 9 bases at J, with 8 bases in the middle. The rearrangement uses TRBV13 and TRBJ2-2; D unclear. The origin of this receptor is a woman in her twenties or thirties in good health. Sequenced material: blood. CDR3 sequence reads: CASSLGFSRELFF. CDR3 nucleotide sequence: TGTGCCAGCAGCTTAGGGTTTTCCCGGGAGCTGTTTTTT.